These T cell receptor beta chains were read from a single sample in a study of naive and memory T cell subsets. Using its own MiXCR run on the UMI-ligation and nested PCR reads, TCRdb lists one record per CDR3 protein. The sample includes 150,000 or so distinct CDR3 sequences, under 25% of them seen just once. Sample: naive CD4+ T cells from blood. These receptors were collected from a human donor in good health. Each CDR3 is given with its conserved first and last residue. A D gene is named only where the DNA matches it firmly. Clone sizes are given selectively: once, few, many, or a class where the clone is expanded.

>NA|TRBJ2-5|TRBV7-9|many
TGTGCCACCACATCTGGGGACCAAGAGACCCAGTACTTC
CATTSGDQETQYF
>TRBD1|TRBJ1-1|TRBV5-5|many
TGTGCCAGCAGCTTCCGGACAGGGGTGAACACTGAAGCTTTCTTT
CASSFRTGVNTEAFF
>NA|TRBJ2-3|TRBV27|NA
TGTGCCAGCAGTCCCAAGGCCGCGAGAAGCACAGATACGCAGTATTTT
CASSPKAARSTDTQYF
>NA|TRBJ1-5|TRBV20-1|NA
TGCAGTGCTAGAGGGGGGCAGAGCAATCAGCCCCAGCATTTT
CSARGGQSNQPQHF
>NA|TRBJ2-1|TRBV12-5|few
TGTGCTAGTGGTTTGGTCCTGGGGGGGGCGGGAGCCCGCAATGAGCAGTTCTTC
CASGLVLGGAGARNEQFF
>TRBD2|TRBJ2-3|TRBV24-1|few
TGTGCCACCGGGGAAAGCGGGGGCACAGATACGCAGTATTTT
CATGESGGTDTQYF
>NA|TRBJ2-2|TRBV11-2|once
TGTGCCAGCAGCCGTGTTCGTAGCGCCCCGGGCACCGGGGAGCTGTTTTTT
CASSRVRSAPGTGELFF
>NA|TRBJ2-5|TRBV20-1|NA
TGCAGTGCTAGTCCGGGACAACACCAAGAGACCCAGTACTTC
CSASPGQHQETQYF
>NA|TRBJ2-7|TRBV6-6|few
TGTGCCAGCAGTTACTCGAAGCCCCCACAAACAGGCAGTGCCGAGCAGTACTTC
CASSYSKPPQTGSAEQYF
>NA|TRBJ2-4|TRBV12-3/TRBV12-4|few
TGTGCCAGTGGCTCAATCGCCAAAAACATTCAGTACTTC
CASGSIAKNIQYF
>TRBD2|TRBJ2-3|TRBV25-1|NA
TGTGCCAGCAGTCCATCCGGGAGGGCGAAAGATACGCAGTATTTT
CASSPSGRAKDTQYF
>TRBD1|TRBJ2-7|TRBV6-6|NA
TGTGCCAGCAAACCCTCCACAGGGGGATACGAGCAGTACTTC
CASKPSTGGYEQYF